This TCR beta chain is drawn from a study of T cells in Graves' hyperthyroidism and ophthalmopathy. Study findings and constraints: Most thyroid clonotypes with frequency above 0.001 were detected in blood. Patients with ophthalmopathy were separated from those with stable hyperthyroidism by a 13 V-J model. Progression to ophthalmopathy was predicted a median of roughly 6.6 months early.

This clonotype was counted many times. The antigen is unknown. The CDR3 contains 14 residues. V lost 8 bases and J 3 bases, leaving 14 bases between the germline ends. CDR1 and CDR2 (germline): KGHDR, SFDVKD. TCR beta CDR3 region amplification was performed from RNA transcripts. The primer set for the first-round RT-PCR of the TCR CDR3 was HTBI. TCRdb reanalysed the multiplex PCR reads using MiXCR and keeps one entry per CDR3 protein. The table lists roughly 570,000 distinct CDR3 sequences, under 60% of them singletons. The TCR was taken from an adult woman with Graves' disease, either hyperthyroidism or ophthalmopathy (not recorded which). Sequencing used peripheral blood or thyroid tissue (not recorded which). This chain links TRBV24-1 with TRBJ2-3; D unresolved. The CDR3 DNA reads as TGTGCCACCAAAGACGGGCAGGAAACAGATACGCAGTATTTT. Translating it yields CATKDGQETDTQYF.